The rows below give T cell receptor beta chains drawn from one sample of a study of shared clonotypes between healthy human individuals. Sequencing was performed with immunoSEQ multiplex PCR; in TCRdb, only in-frame clones are kept and a portion is missing. This sample has millions of clones, with about 95% found just once. The sequenced material came from naive CD8+ T cells sorted from blood. Receptors were obtained from a man aged 18 to 29 in good health. CDR3s include the opening cysteine and the closing phenylalanine or tryptophan. The D gene is left open where the match is weak. The size of a clone is reported for some rows only, either as once, few or many, or as a class for expanded clones.

d_call,j_call,clone_size,v_call,cdr3_length,cdr3_aa,cdr3_nt
TRBD1,TRBJ1-2,.,TRBV6-5,13,CASSTGGHYGYTF,TGTGCCAGCAGCACAGGGGGTCACTATGGCTACACCTTC
.,TRBJ2-7,.,TRBV11-2,14,CASSLRASSYEQYF,TGTGCCAGCAGCTTACGGGCCAGCTCCTACGAGCAGTACTTC
.,TRBJ1-2,.,TRBV28,15,CASSFLAGGGYGYTF,TGTGCCAGCAGTTTTTTAGCGGGTGGAGGGTATGGCTACACCTTC
.,TRBJ2-7,once,TRBV13,14,CASSLGSEGAEQYF,TGTGCCAGCAGCTTAGGATCTGAAGGAGCCGAGCAGTACTTC
.,TRBJ2-7,.,TRBV4-2,14,CASSQEVGGYEQYF,TGTGCCAGCAGCCAAGAAGTGGGAGGCTACGAGCAGTACTTC
.,TRBJ2-5,.,TRBV10-3,12,CAISGDQETQYF,TGTGCCATCAGTGGGGACCAAGAGACCCAGTACTTC
.,TRBJ2-7,.,TRBV14,15,CASSQPFTGIYEQYF,TGTGCCAGCAGCCAGCCATTCACAGGGATCTACGAGCAGTACTTC
.,TRBJ2-7,.,TRBV11-2,13,CASSAGLTYEQYF,TGTGCCAGCAGCGCGGGACTTACCTACGAGCAGTACTTC
.,TRBJ2-3,.,TRBV19,13,CASSMARGDTQYF,TGTGCCAGTAGTATGGCCCGTGGGGATACGCAGTATTTT
.,TRBJ2-1,.,TRBV9,16,CASSATPGSLYNEQFF,TGTGCCAGCAGCGCAACCCCAGGGTCCCTCTACAATGAGCAGTTCTTC
TRBD1,TRBJ2-7,.,TRBV4-1,15,CASSQEQGGPYEQYF,TGCGCCAGCAGCCAAGAACAGGGGGGACCCTACGAGCAGTACTTC
.,TRBJ2-2,.,TRBV7-9,11,CASSLAGELFF,TGTGCCAGCAGCTTGGCCGGGGAGCTGTTTTTT
.,TRBJ2-2,.,TRBV15,14,CATSRAEAGTGTFF,TGTGCCACCAGCAGGGCTGAGGCGGGAACAGGGACGTTTTTT
.,TRBJ2-2,once,TRBV7-7,14,CASSQNQGTGELFF,TGTGCTAGCAGCCAGAATCAGGGGACCGGGGAGCTGTTTTTT
TRBD2,TRBJ2-3,.,TRBV6-6,16,CASSPAGGRAADTQYF,TGTGCCAGCAGTCCCGCGGGCGGGAGGGCCGCAGATACGCAGTATTTT
.,TRBJ2-1,.,TRBV7-6,13,CASSLGRYNEQFF,TGTGCCAGCAGCTTAGGGAGATACAATGAGCAGTTCTTC
.,TRBJ2-7,.,TRBV5-5,15,CASSSEGAASYEQYF,TGTGCCAGCAGCTCGGAGGGGGCAGCCTCCTACGAGCAGTACTTC
.,TRBJ2-5,.,TRBV28,16,CASSSLVFRGRETQYF,TGTGCCAGCAGTTCCTTAGTCTTCAGGGGACGAGAGACCCAGTACTTC
TRBD1,TRBJ1-5,once,TRBV30,14,CAWNPGTGEQPQHF,TGTGCCTGGAACCCCGGGACAGGGGAGCAGCCCCAGCATTTT
.,TRBJ1-1,once,TRBV9,12,CASSEGEGEAFF,TGTGCCAGCAGCGAGGGGGAGGGTGAAGCTTTCTTT
.,TRBJ1-4,.,TRBV18,16,CASSPLRYATNEKLFF,TGTGCCAGCTCACCACTCCGCTACGCTACTAATGAAAAACTGTTTTTT
.,TRBJ2-7,.,TRBV12-2,16,CASRWLTKPIPYEQYF,TGTGCAAGTCGCTGGTTGACTAAGCCAATACCCTACGAGCAGTACTTC
.,TRBJ2-1,.,TRBV5-4,13,CASSSPPYNEQFF,TGTGCCAGCAGTTCCCCTCCCTACAATGAGCAGTTCTTC
.,TRBJ1-1,.,TRBV6-6,12,CASSLLDTEAFF,TGTGCCAGCAGCCTACTTGACACTGAAGCTTTCTTT
.,TRBJ1-4,.,TRBV6-1,11,CASREGEKLFF,TGTGCCAGCAGGGAAGGAGAAAAACTGTTTTTT
.,TRBJ1-2,once,TRBV28,16,CASSLPGEGEDYGYTF,TGTGCCAGCAGTTTACCCGGGGAGGGCGAGGACTATGGCTACACCTTC
TRBD2,TRBJ2-3,.,TRBV7-6,15,CASSPSGSFGDTQYF,TGTGCCAGCAGTCCTAGCGGGAGTTTCGGAGATACGCAGTATTTT
.,TRBJ1-2,.,TRBV7-9,16,CASSSPITGFGYGYTF,TGTGCCAGCAGCTCACCGATCACAGGGTTCGGCTATGGCTACACCTTC
.,TRBJ2-6,.,TRBV9,14,CASSPWPGANVLTF,TGTGCCAGCAGCCCCTGGCCCGGAGCCAACGTCCTGACTTTC
TRBD2,TRBJ2-1,.,TRBV5-4,18,CASSLDGTSGGAYNEQFF,TGTGCCAGCAGCTTGGACGGGACTAGCGGGGGGGCATACAATGAGCAGTTCTTC
.,TRBJ2-2,.,TRBV5-6,15,CASSLLVAAHGELFF,TGTGCCAGCAGCTTGCTAGTAGCAGCACACGGGGAGCTGTTTTTT
.,TRBJ2-2,.,TRBV6-5,14,CASTGRPNTGELFF,TGTGCCAGTACGGGACGGCCCAACACCGGGGAGCTGTTTTTT
.,TRBJ2-3,.,TRBV2,13,CAIYGGGTDTQYF,TGTGCCATCTATGGCGGGGGCACAGATACGCAGTATTTT
TRBD2,TRBJ2-5,.,TRBV2,14,CASKLAGSQETQYF,TGTGCCAGCAAGCTAGCGGGTTCTCAAGAGACCCAGTACTTC
.,TRBJ2-5,.,TRBV20-1,11,CGGKGGETQYF,TGCGGGGGTAAGGGCGGGGAGACCCAGTACTTC
.,TRBJ2-5,.,TRBV5-6,14,CASSALGAEETQYF,TGTGCCAGCAGCGCTCTAGGGGCGGAAGAGACCCAGTACTTC
.,TRBJ2-7,.,TRBV30,15,CAWSVISGESYEQYF,TGTGCCTGGAGTGTAATATCGGGCGAATCCTACGAGCAGTACTTC
.,TRBJ2-7,.,TRBV7-2,12,CASSDGYNEQYF,TGTGCCAGCTCCGACGGATATAACGAGCAGTACTTC
.,TRBJ2-5,.,TRBV28,16,CASSLPFRGPKETQYF,TGTGCCAGCAGTTTACCTTTTCGGGGACCCAAAGAGACCCAGTACTTC
.,TRBJ2-7,.,TRBV13,14,CASSSRTTTYEQYF,TGTGCCAGCAGCTCCAGAACTACCACCTACGAGCAGTACTTC
.,TRBJ2-7,once,TRBV6-1,13,CASEGRETYEQYF,TGTGCCAGCGAAGGACGGGAAACCTACGAGCAGTACTTC
TRBD1,TRBJ1-2,.,TRBV9,16,CASSVGTGSVDYGYTF,TGTGCCAGCAGCGTCGGGACAGGTAGTGTAGACTATGGCTACACCTTC
TRBD2,TRBJ2-5,once,TRBV13,16,CASSHGLAGWVETQYF,TGTGCCAGCAGCCACGGACTAGCGGGGTGGGTAGAGACCCAGTACTTC
.,TRBJ2-3,once,TRBV7-9,17,CASSLGWLADTVDTQYF,TGTGCCAGCAGCTTAGGATGGCTGGCGGATACAGTCGATACGCAGTATTTT
.,TRBJ1-1,.,TRBV9,11,CASSDGPRAFF,TGTGCCAGCAGCGACGGCCCAAGGGCTTTCTTT
.,TRBJ2-5,.,TRBV6-5,15,CASSYAGGIQETQYF,TGTGCCAGCAGTTACGCTGGCGGGATTCAAGAGACCCAGTACTTC
.,TRBJ2-1,once,TRBV9,13,CASSVATTTLMFF,TGTGCCAGCAGCGTAGCAACTACGACTCTTATGTTCTTC
TRBD2,TRBJ2-1,.,TRBV7-2,15,CASSLELAGVSEQFF,TGTGCCAGCAGCTTAGAACTAGCGGGAGTCTCTGAGCAGTTCTTC
.,TRBJ2-7,.,TRBV13,14,CASSLGVASYEQYF,TGTGCCAGCAGCTTAGGGGTAGCCTCCTACGAGCAGTACTTC
TRBD1,TRBJ2-6,.,TRBV29-1,18,CSVEDQGQVTSGANVLTF,TGCAGCGTTGAAGATCAGGGACAGGTTACCTCTGGGGCCAACGTCCTGACTTTC
TRBD1,TRBJ2-7,.,TRBV5-6,14,CASSEAGTVYEQYF,TGTGCCAGCAGCGAAGCCGGGACAGTCTACGAGCAGTACTTC
.,TRBJ2-7,.,TRBV7-8,15,CASSGTRDGTYEQYF,TGTGCCAGCAGCGGCACCAGGGACGGAACCTACGAGCAGTACTTC
TRBD1,TRBJ1-5,.,TRBV30,14,CAWSSQGDYQPQHF,TGTGCCTGGAGCTCCCAGGGGGATTATCAGCCCCAGCATTTT
.,TRBJ1-2,.,TRBV4-3,14,CASSQTGSGYGYTF,TGCGCCAGCAGCCAAACCGGGAGCGGCTATGGCTACACCTTC
.,TRBJ2-7,.,TRBV11-2,15,CASSTTAGSSYEQHF,TGTGCCAGCAGTACGACGGCGGGTAGCTCCTACGAGCAGCACTTC
TRBD1,TRBJ1-1,.,TRBV28,14,CASSLAGGNTEAFF,TGTGCCAGCAGTTTAGCAGGGGGGAACACTGAAGCTTTCTTT